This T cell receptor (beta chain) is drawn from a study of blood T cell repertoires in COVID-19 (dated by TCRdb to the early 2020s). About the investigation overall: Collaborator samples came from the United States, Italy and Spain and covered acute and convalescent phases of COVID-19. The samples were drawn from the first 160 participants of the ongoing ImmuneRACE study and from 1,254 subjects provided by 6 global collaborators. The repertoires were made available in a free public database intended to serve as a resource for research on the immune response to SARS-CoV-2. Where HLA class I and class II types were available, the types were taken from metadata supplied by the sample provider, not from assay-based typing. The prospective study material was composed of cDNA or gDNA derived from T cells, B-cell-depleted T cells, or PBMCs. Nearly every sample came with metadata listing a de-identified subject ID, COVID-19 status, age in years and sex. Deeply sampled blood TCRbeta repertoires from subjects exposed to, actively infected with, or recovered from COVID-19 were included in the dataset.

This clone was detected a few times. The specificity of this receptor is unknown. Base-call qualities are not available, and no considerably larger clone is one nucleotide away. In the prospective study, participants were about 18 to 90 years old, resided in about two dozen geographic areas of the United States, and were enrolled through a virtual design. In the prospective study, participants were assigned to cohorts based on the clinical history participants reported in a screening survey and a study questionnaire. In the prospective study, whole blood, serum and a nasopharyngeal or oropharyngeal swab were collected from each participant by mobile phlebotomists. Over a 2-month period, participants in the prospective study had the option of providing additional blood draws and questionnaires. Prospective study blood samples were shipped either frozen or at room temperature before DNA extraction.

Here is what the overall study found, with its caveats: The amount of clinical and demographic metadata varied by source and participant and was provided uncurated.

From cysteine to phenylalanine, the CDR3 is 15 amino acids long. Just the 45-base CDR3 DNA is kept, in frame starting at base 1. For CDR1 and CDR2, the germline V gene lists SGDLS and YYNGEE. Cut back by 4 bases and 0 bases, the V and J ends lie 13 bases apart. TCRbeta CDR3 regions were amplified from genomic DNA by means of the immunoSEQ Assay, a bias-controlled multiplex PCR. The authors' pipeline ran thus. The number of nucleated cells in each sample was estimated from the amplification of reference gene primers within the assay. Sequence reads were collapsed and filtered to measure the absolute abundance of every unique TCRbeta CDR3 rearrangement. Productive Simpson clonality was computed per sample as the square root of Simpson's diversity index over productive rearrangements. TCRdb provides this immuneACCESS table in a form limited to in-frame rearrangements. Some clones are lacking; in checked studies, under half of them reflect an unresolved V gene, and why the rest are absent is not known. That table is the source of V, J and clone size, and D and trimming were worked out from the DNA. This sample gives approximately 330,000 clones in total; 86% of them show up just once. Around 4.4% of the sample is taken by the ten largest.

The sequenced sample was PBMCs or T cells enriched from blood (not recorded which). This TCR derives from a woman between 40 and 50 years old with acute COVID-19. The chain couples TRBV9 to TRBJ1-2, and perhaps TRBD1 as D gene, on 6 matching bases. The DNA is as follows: TGTGCCAGCAGCCGTACAGGGCAAACTAACTATGGCTACACCTTC. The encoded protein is CASSRTGQTNYGYTF.